This T cell receptor (beta chain) was found in a study of cytomegalovirus exposure and HLA in healthy donors. The CDR3 is 13 residues long. CDR1 KGHSH and CDR2 LQKENI come from the germline V gene. Trimming at V came to 4 bases and at J to 9 bases, leaving 8 bases not matched to a gene. PCR amplification relied on 60 Vbeta primers (plus 13 Jbeta primers). Repertoires were generated with immunoSEQ multiplex PCR, while TCRdb's copy carries only in-frame clones and drops some. Counted here are about 150,000 clones, more than 75% occurring once; the ten biggest clones make up around 13%. V and J are TRBV18 and TRBJ2-7; 8 nucleotides agree with TRBD1. Specimen: PBMCs. This clonotype was obtained from a young man in good health and CMV-seropositive. CDR3 protein: CASSQGQGPGQYF. As DNA, the CDR3 is TGTGCCAGCTCACAAGGACAGGGCCCCGGGCAGTACTTC.